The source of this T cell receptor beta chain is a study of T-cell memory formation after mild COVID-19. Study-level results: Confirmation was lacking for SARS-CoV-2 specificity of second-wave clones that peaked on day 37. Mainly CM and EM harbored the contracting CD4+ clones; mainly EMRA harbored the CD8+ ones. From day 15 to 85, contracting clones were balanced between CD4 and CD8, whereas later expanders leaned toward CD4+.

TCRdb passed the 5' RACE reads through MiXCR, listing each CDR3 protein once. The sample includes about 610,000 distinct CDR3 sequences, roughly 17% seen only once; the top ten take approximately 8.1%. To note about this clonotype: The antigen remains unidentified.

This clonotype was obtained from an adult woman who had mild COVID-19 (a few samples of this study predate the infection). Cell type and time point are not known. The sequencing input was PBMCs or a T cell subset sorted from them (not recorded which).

This CDR3 is CSVAGTGIRNTIYF. In nucleotides, the CDR3 is TGCAGCGTTGCCGGGACAGGGATTCGAAACACCATATATTTT. V is TRBV29-1 and J is TRBJ1-3, with 9 bases matching TRBD1. Per the germline V gene, CDR1 is SQVTM and CDR2 is ANQGSEA. CDR3 size: 14 residues. V gave up 4 bases and J gave up 5 bases; unmatched junction bases: 6.